This T cell receptor beta chain derives from a study of identifying expanded T cells in peripheral blood. The germline V gene has CDR1 KGHSH and CDR2 LQKENI. This CDR3 comprises 16 residues. Unmatched junction bases numbered 7, after V lost 2 bases and J lost 3 bases. Concerning this clone: The antigen remains undetermined.

Whole-study findings and limits: Variance in clone template counts between roughly two-week samples significantly increased with total template count across all healthy donors.

Clones were read by immunoSEQ multiplex PCR, and TCRdb kept only the in-frame ones, dropping some. The sample holds about 100,000 clones; 80% to 90% are singletons and the top ten take approximately 5.7%. Source material: blood. V is TRBV18 and J is TRBJ1-2, with 9 bases matching TRBD1. This sequence originates from a person aged 18-70 years in good health. Written as DNA, the CDR3 is TGTGCCAGCTCACCAGGGACAGGGTCATCCGACTATGGCTACACCTTC. Its translation is CASSPGTGSSDYGYTF.